This passage covers 10 T cell receptor beta chains from one sample sequenced in a study of T cells after yellow fever vaccination. TCRdb re-called the 5' RACE reads with MiXCR, one entry per CDR3 protein. The table lists more than 25,000 distinct CDR3 sequences, 6.3% of them singletons. This specimen consisted of PBMCs, either bulk or a sorted T-cell subset (CD4+, CD8+, memory, or dextramer-sorted; not recorded which), obtained on the day of the yellow fever booster vaccination. These receptor sequences come from a man aged 25-45 years who received the YFV17D yellow fever vaccine.

This clonotype was seen repeatedly, ten times or more. J is TRBJ1-2 and V is TRBV5-8; D gene ambiguous. Trimming pared 1 base from V and 2 bases from J, leaving 12 bases between. This CDR3 comprises 15 residues. Germline CDR1 is SGHTS and CDR2 is YDEGEE. DNA of the CDR3: TGTGCCAGCAGCTTGACTACCATTATGAACTATGGCTACACCTTC. Residues: CASSLTTIMNYGYTF.

The genes are TRBV5-1 and TRBJ1-6; a possible D gene is TRBD1 (5 bases). The CDR3 is 14 residues long. Trimming left V 1 base short and J 8 bases short, with 10 bases between. Germline values: CDR1 SGHRS, CDR2 YFSETQ. CDR3 sequence reads: CASSLTGGDSPLHF. DNA for the CDR3: TGCGCCAGCAGCTTGACGGGGGGGGATTCACCCCTCCACTTT.

On this clonotype: This sequence may be a read error, since a much larger clone differs from it by one base. J is TRBJ2-2 and V is TRBV3-1; TRBD2 matches at 8 bases. V dropped 7 bases and J dropped 3; count of bases not matched to a gene: 7. CDR3 size: 15 residues. The germline V gene encodes CDR1 LGHDT and CDR2 YNNKEL (reference sequence). In DNA form, the CDR3 reads TGTGCCAGCACCTCCAGCGGGAGTGACACCGGGGAGCTGTTTTTT. Amino acids: CASTSSGSDTGELFF.

The sample holds many counts of this clonotype. The V call is TRBV3-1, the J call TRBJ1-2, with D unresolved. The CDR3 is made up of 12 amino acids. Per germline, CDR1 LGHDT and CDR2 YNNKEL (reference sequence). Trimming pared 2 bases from V and 8 bases from J, leaving 9 bases between. Here the CDR3 DNA reads TGTGCCAGCAGCCAAATCCGACGAGGCTACACCTTC. The encoded protein is CASSQIRRGYTF.

This chain connects TRBV12-3 or TRBV12-4 to TRBJ1-6, with D perhaps TRBD1 (5 bases). V was pared by 3 bases and J by 6 bases, with 12 bases between. The CDR3 has 15 amino acids. The CDR3 DNA reads TGTGCCAGCAGTTTCGGGCAAAGGGGTAATTCACCCCTCCACTTT. Its translation is CASSFGQRGNSPLHF.

This clonotype appeared many times. This chain connects TRBV7-9 to TRBJ2-1; TRBD1 or TRBD2 may be the D gene (5 bases each). CDR3 length: 14 amino acids. Trimming took off 8 bases at V and 8 bases at J, with 19 bases between the two ends. The germline V gene encodes CDR1 SEHNR and CDR2 FQNEAQ (reference sequence). The CDR3: CASGIPGRPHEQFF. In nucleotides, the CDR3 is TGTGCCAGCGGTATACCGGGACGGCCACATGAGCAGTTCTTC.

About this clonotype itself: A much bigger clone sits one base away, suggesting this may be a read error. The chain combines TRBV18 with TRBJ2-7; 8 bases fit TRBD1. This CDR3 has 14 residues. Germline V gene lookup returns CDR1 KGHSH and CDR2 LQKENI. CDR3 residues: CASSESDRGHEQNF. CDR3 sequence (DNA): TGTGCCAGCTCAGAGAGCGACAGGGGCCACGAGCAGAACTTC.

The chain recombines TRBV25-1 with TRBJ1-6, with TRBD1 identical over 10 bases. V trimming: 1 base; J trimming: 4 bases; junction bases outside the gene matches: 4. This CDR3 has 17 amino acids. CDR1 is MGHDK, CDR2 SYGVNS, per germline. The CDR3 here is CASSELDRGSYNSPLHF. The CDR3 DNA sequence: TGTGCCAGCAGTGAATTGGACAGGGGGTCGTATAATTCACCCCTCCACTTT.

This clonotype occurred a few times. This chain uses TRBV7-3 with TRBJ1-1; D gene unclear. The V and J ends lost 3 bases and 1 base respectively, with 6 bases between them. In germline, CDR1 is SGHTA, CDR2 FQGTGA. This CDR3 spans 13 amino acids. The CDR3 DNA reads TGTGCCAGCAGCTTGATAGAGAACACTGAAGCTTTCTTT. Translating it yields CASSLIENTEAFF.

This clonotype occurred many times. This chain connects TRBV12-3 or TRBV12-4 to TRBJ2-7; D is perhaps TRBD1 (6 bases). Trimming cost V 6 bases and J 6 bases, with 12 bases left between them. CDR3 length equals 12 residues. DNA of the CDR3: TGTGCCAGCAGCCACAGGGCCCTCGAGCAGTACTTC. It yields the protein CASSHRALEQYF.